This T cell receptor (beta chain) was documented in a study of beta chain features in type 1 diabetes. Germline CDR1 is SGHNT and CDR2 is YYREEE (reference sequence). There are 13 residues in the CDR3. The V and J ends lost 1 base and 4 bases respectively, with 8 bases between them. The study's findings and limits: TCRB CDR3 length was moderately but significantly reduced in all four CD4+ subsets of Type 1 diabetes patients. It was among patients, rather than healthy donors, that naive, central memory and Treg TCRB repertoires appeared more similar. Type 1 diabetes patients had VDJ junctions that carried fewer insertions and more deletions. The question left open here concerned HLA type influencing TCRB rearrangement.

About this clone itself: Antigen specificity is unknown. Different DNA sequences within this sample yield the same CDR3.

Sequencing targeted expressed TCRB transcripts, as all isolated RNA had been reverse transcribed. Mean read depth for naive, central memory and regulatory T cell samples was several million reads. The repertoire was sequenced with immunoSEQ multiplex PCR; TCRdb's copy has only in-frame clones and lacks some. The sample shows around 650,000 clones, around an eighth of them seen only once. This sequence originates from a young man with type 1 diabetes. This chain links TRBV5-4 with TRBJ2-5, with D perhaps matching TRBD1 (6 bases). The sample taken for sequencing was naive CD4+ T cells from blood. As DNA, the CDR3 is TGTGCCAGCAGCTTGACAGGGACAGAGACCCAGTACTTC. Translated, it gives CASSLTGTETQYF.